Presented here are 27 T cell receptor beta chains from one specimen sequenced in a study of shared clonotypes between healthy human individuals. The data were produced by immunoSEQ multiplex PCR, yet TCRdb's version contains in-frame clones alone and is incomplete. The table shows about 2.1 million clones, with 90% to 95% occurring only once. Terminally differentiated effector memory CD45RA+ cells were left out of the naive CD8 fraction, which was CD45RO-negative and positively selected for CCR7. Material for sequencing was naive CD8+ T cells from PBMCs. The receptors shown here come from a man between 18 and 35 years old in good health. Some clones in this sample may be carry-over from other donors' samples.

The chain recombines TRBV12-5 with TRBJ2-1; 7 bases map to TRBD2. The germline V gene encodes CDR1 LGHNT and CDR2 FRNRAP. Trimming cost V 5 bases and J 0 bases; bases outside gene matches: 7. This CDR3 comprises 16 residues. The CDR3 DNA sequence: TGTGCTAGTGGTCCCAGGGCTAGCGGCTCCTACAATGAGCAGTTCTTC. Its protein product is CASGPRASGSYNEQFF.

The rearrangement uses TRBV6-5 and TRBJ1-1, with D maybe TRBD1 (5 bases). Germline-derived CDR1 and CDR2 are MNHEY and SVGAGI. This CDR3 is built from 15 residues. V lost 5 bases, J lost 3 bases, and 16 bases lay in between. DNA for the CDR3: TGTGCCAGCAGTCCGGGGGTAGGTGGTTACACTGAAGCTTTCTTT. It yields the protein CASSPGVGGYTEAFF.

The chain carries TRBV5-1 and TRBJ2-4; D might be TRBD1 or TRBD2, each matching 6 bases. Germline CDR1 and CDR2: SGHRS and YFSETQ. The V end was cut by 0 bases, the J end by 0 bases, with 19 bases between. CDR3 length: 19 residues. Here the CDR3 reads CASSLAEVRGVLAKNIQYF. The DNA of the CDR3 is TGCGCCAGCAGCTTGGCCGAAGTGAGGGGGGTACTAGCCAAAAACATTCAGTACTTC.

The rearrangement uses TRBV4-1 and TRBJ2-7; the match to TRBD2 covers 11 bases. CDR1 is MGHRA and CDR2 is YSYEKL in the germline V gene. The CDR3 sequence is 18 residues long. V was clipped by 0 bases and J by 7 bases; unmatched bases: 14. The CDR3 sequence: CASSQEGLAGGVAREQYF. The CDR3 DNA sequence: TGCGCCAGCAGCCAAGAAGGGCTAGCGGGAGGCGTCGCGAGGGAGCAGTACTTC.

In this sample, this clone turned up a few times. The rearrangement joins TRBV7-9 to TRBJ1-2, with D perhaps matching TRBD1 (5 bases). In germline, CDR1 is SEHNR, CDR2 FQNEAQ (reference sequence). Trimming shortened V by 5 bases and J by 5 bases, and 12 bases separated the two germline ends. This CDR3 spans 13 amino acids. DNA for the CDR3: TGTGCCAGCAGCCCGACAGTAAGATATGGCTACACCTTC. Translated: CASSPTVRYGYTF.

The CDR3 loop is CASRQRTRSVDEQYF. DNA for the CDR3: TGTGCCAGCAGACAGAGGACTAGGTCCGTTGACGAGCAGTACTTC. This chain uses TRBV11-2 with TRBJ2-7, with 7 bases aligning to TRBD2. The CDR3 sequence is 15 residues long. CDR1 and CDR2 (germline): SGHAT, FQNNGV. V gave up 6 bases and J gave up 5 bases; unmatched junction bases: 13.

The V call is TRBV9, the J call TRBJ1-2; no definite D call. The ends were cut back, 0 bases at V and 1 base at J, with 7 bases in the middle. Germline V CDR1 and CDR2: SGDLS, YYNGEE. This CDR3 has 14 amino acids. CDR3 nucleotide sequence: TGTGCCAGCAGCGTAGCGGCAGTTAACTATGGCTACACCTTC. Amino acids: CASSVAAVNYGYTF.

The chain links TRBV19 to TRBJ2-7; D is unresolved. This CDR3 contains 13 residues. V lost 4 bases and J 3 bases, leaving 10 bases between the germline ends. CDR1 and CDR2 (germline): LNHDA, SQIVND (reference sequence). The CDR3 DNA reads as TGTGCCAGTAGTACACCTTGGAGCTACGAGCAGTACTTC. Its translation: CASSTPWSYEQYF.

This clone was seen a single time. The J gene is TRBJ2-7, the V gene TRBV10-3; 8 bases map to TRBD1. CDR3 length equals 19 residues. V lost 3 bases, J lost 1 base, and 17 bases stayed unmatched. Per the germline V gene, CDR1 is ENHRY and CDR2 is SYGVKD. The CDR3 sequence: CAISDPGQGSGSGSYEQYF. CDR3 DNA sequence: TGTGCCATCAGTGACCCTGGACAGGGATCGGGAAGCGGATCCTACGAGCAGTACTTC.

This clone was counted once. In DNA, the CDR3 is TGCGCCAGCAGCCAAGATTACACAGAACCCTACGAGCAGTACTTC. The encoded protein is CASSQDYTEPYEQYF. V and J are TRBV4-1 and TRBJ2-7; D gene uncertain. The CDR3 sequence is 15 residues long. CDR1 MGHRA and CDR2 YSYEKL come from the germline V gene. V lost 0 bases, J lost 2 bases, and 11 bases lay in between.

The chain joins TRBV11-2 to TRBJ2-1; D not resolved. Germline CDR1 reads SGHAT; CDR2 reads FQNNGV. The CDR3 has 17 residues. The V and J ends lost 4 bases and 7 bases respectively, with 23 bases between them. The CDR3 nucleotides read TGTGCCAGCAGCTCGTTGACCCCTGTCCCGGAACGGAATGAGCAGTTCTTC. Its protein product is CASSSLTPVPERNEQFF.

Points on this clone: Other DNA sequences in this sample translate to the same CDR3. The chain combines TRBV28 with TRBJ1-2; 7 bases line up with TRBD1. With 11 bases clipped from V and 3 bases from J, the junction kept 12 bases outside the gene matches. Germline V CDR1 and CDR2: MDHEN, SYDVKM. The CDR3 has 14 amino acids. CDR3 in amino acids: CAVSRQGEYYGYTF. In DNA, the CDR3 is TGTGCCGTATCCCGACAGGGAGAGTACTATGGCTACACCTTC.

In nucleotides, the CDR3 is TGTGCCAGCAGCTTTGGGACCGACGAGCAGTACTTC. Amino acid sequence: CASSFGTDEQYF. This sequence joins TRBV7-9 and TRBJ2-7; either TRBD1 or TRBD2 may fit D (5 bases each). Trimming pared 3 bases from V and 5 bases from J, leaving 8 bases between. Per the germline V gene, CDR1 is SEHNR and CDR2 is FQNEAQ (reference sequence). CDR3 length equals 12 residues.

A remark on this clone: Other DNA sequences in the same sample also yield this CDR3. J is TRBJ2-7 and V is TRBV29-1, with 7 nucleotides matching TRBD1. With V trimmed by 1 base and J by 6 bases, 3 bases remained unmatched. The germline CDR1 and CDR2 sequences are SQVTM and ANQGSEA. CDR3 length: 12 residues. The CDR3 DNA is TGCAGCGTTGAAGTATCAGGGGGCGAGCAGTACTTC. This encodes CSVEVSGGEQYF.

J is TRBJ2-5 and V is TRBV27; 8 nucleotides line up with TRBD2. Germline CDR1 reads MNHEY; CDR2 reads SMNVEV (reference sequence). The CDR3 loop spans 16 amino acids. J gave up 2 bases and V 2 bases, and 7 bases lay outside the gene matches. CDR3 sequence (DNA): TGTGCCAGCAGTTTAGGGGCTAGCGGGCCTCAAGAGACCCAGTACTTC. This translates into CASSLGASGPQETQYF.

This chain connects TRBV27 to TRBJ2-7; TRBD1 might be the D (6 bases). V gave up 5 bases and J gave up 4 bases, with 12 bases separating them. CDR3 length equals 13 residues. CDR1 is MNHEY, CDR2 SMNVEV, per germline (reference sequence). Here the CDR3 DNA reads TGTGCCAGCAGTCTGCGAGGACAGTACGAGCAGTACTTC. Translating it yields CASSLRGQYEQYF.

This chain links TRBV28 with TRBJ2-7; no definite D call. Germline assignment: CDR1 MDHEN and CDR2 SYDVKM. Trimming pared 7 bases from V and 3 bases from J, leaving 7 bases between. The CDR3 length is 11 residues. The CDR3 here is CASTHYYEQYF. The CDR3 coding sequence is TGTGCCAGCACCCACTACTACGAGCAGTACTTC.

This clone was observed a single time. The chain has TRBV13 and TRBJ2-1; 11 bases align to TRBD2. With 0 bases clipped from V and 7 bases from J, the junction kept 2 bases outside the gene matches. The CDR3 loop spans 15 amino acids. The germline gives CDR1 PRHDT, CDR2 FYEKMQ (reference sequence). The DNA of the CDR3 is TGTGCCAGCAGCTTAGGACTAGCGGGAGTTAATGAGCAGTTCTTC. It is translated as CASSLGLAGVNEQFF.

The chain carries TRBV29-1 and TRBJ2-5, with 10 bases lining up with TRBD2. The CDR3 is 17 amino acids. V lost 5 bases and J lost 4; bases outside the gene matches: 16. Germline V gives CDR1 SQVTM, CDR2 ANQGSEA. The CDR3 DNA sequence: TGCAGCGTTACCGGAGCGGGAGGGCCTTCGATCGGAGAGACCCAGTACTTC. Protein sequence: CSVTGAGGPSIGETQYF. Looking up the rest from reference TRBV29-1 and TRBJ2-5 gives the full variable domain: SAVISQKPSRDICQRGTSLTIQCQVDSQVTMMFWYRQQPGQSLTLIATANQGSEATYESGFVIDKFPISRPNLTFSTLTVSNMSPEDSSIYLCSVTGAGGPSIGETQYFGPGTRLLVL.

The rearrangement uses TRBV7-9 and TRBJ1-1, with D possibly being TRBD1 (5 bases). CDR1 and CDR2 (germline): SEHNR, FQNEAQ (reference sequence). This CDR3 contains 14 residues. V lost 8 bases, J lost 1 base, and 14 bases lay in between. The CDR3 protein is CASDGASANTEAFF. The CDR3 DNA reads as TGTGCCAGCGATGGGGCCTCAGCGAACACTGAAGCTTTCTTT.

This chain links TRBV10-2 with TRBJ2-5; no firm D call. Looked up from germline, CDR1 is WSHSY and CDR2 is SAAADI. The CDR3 extends over 14 amino acids. V lost 6 bases, J lost 0 bases, and 11 bases lay in between. CDR3 DNA sequence: TGCGCCAGCAGAATCACTGGGTACCAAGAGACCCAGTACTTC. Residues: CASRITGYQETQYF.

The chain has TRBV7-8 and TRBJ2-2; the D is unclear. V was trimmed by 0 bases and J by 3 bases, leaving 5 bases between them. Germline loops: CDR1 SGHVS, CDR2 FQNEAQ. The CDR3 loop spans 14 amino acids. DNA of the CDR3: TGTGCCAGCAGCTTAGCTTGGGACACCGGGGAGCTGTTTTTT. As protein: CASSLAWDTGELFF.

This chain connects TRBV28 to TRBJ2-7; the D gene is possibly TRBD2 (5 bases). CDR1 and CDR2 from the germline V gene are MDHEN and SYDVKM. The V end was cut by 3 bases, the J end by 2 bases, with 14 bases between. The CDR3 extends over 15 amino acids. This chain's CDR3 is CASSFKSSRPYEQYF. CDR3 DNA: TGTGCCAGCAGTTTTAAGTCTAGCCGACCCTACGAGCAGTACTTC.

This rearrangement joins TRBV29-1 to TRBJ1-2; D not certain. Germline values: CDR1 SQVTM, CDR2 ANQGSEA. Trimming cost V 5 bases and J 0 bases, with 7 bases left between them. The CDR3 consists of 12 residues. CDR3 sequence: CSVTTTNYGYTF. CDR3 in DNA: TGCAGCGTTACAACTACTAACTATGGCTACACCTTC. The full variable domain, in which reference TRBV29-1 and TRBJ1-2 provide the parts outside the CDR3, is SAVISQKPSRDICQRGTSLTIQCQVDSQVTMMFWYRQQPGQSLTLIATANQGSEATYESGFVIDKFPISRPNLTFSTLTVSNMSPEDSSIYLCSVTTTNYGYTFGSGTRLTVV.

This clone has only one observation. V usage is TRBV7-6 and J usage is TRBJ2-1, with TRBD1 identical over 11 bases. The CDR3 extends over 15 amino acids. Trimming cost V 5 bases and J 7 bases; bases outside gene matches: 7. Germline V gene sequence: CDR1 SGHVS, CDR2 FNYEAQ. The CDR3 loop reads CASSIGTGGLNEQFF. In nucleotides, the CDR3 is TGTGCCAGCAGCATCGGGACAGGGGGATTGAATGAGCAGTTCTTC.

The chain joins TRBV9 to TRBJ2-7, with D possibly TRBD1 on 8 matching bases. Germline V lookup: CDR1 SGDLS, CDR2 YYNGEE. V lost 3 bases, J lost 3 bases, and 16 bases lay in between. The CDR3 consists of 15 residues. The DNA of the CDR3 is TGTGCCAGCAGCGAGAGCGGGACAGGTATCTACGAGCAGTACTTC. Translating it yields CASSESGTGIYEQYF.

The CDR3 here is CASTLSGSSYNEQFF. The CDR3 DNA reads as TGTGCCAGCACCCTTAGCGGGAGCTCCTACAATGAGCAGTTCTTC. V is TRBV5-8 and J is TRBJ2-1; TRBD2 matches 9 bases. Germline V gene lookup returns CDR1 SGHTS and CDR2 YDEGEE. V lost 6 bases to trimming and J lost 0 bases; unmatched junction nucleotides: 4. CDR3 length equals 15 residues.